Listed below are T cell receptor beta chains from one sample, sequenced in a study of shared clonotypes between healthy human individuals. Data came from immunoSEQ multiplex PCR; TCRdb stores just in-frame clones and leaves some out. This table holds approximately 500,000 clones, more than 65% found once. The sequencing sample was made of PBMCs. The source of these receptors is a middle-aged woman in good health. Some clones in this sample may be carry-over from other donors' samples. Both conserved end residues are part of each CDR3. The order of the fields is J gene, V gene, clone size, D gene, CDR3 DNA, CDR3 protein. The D gene is left open where the match is weak. Expanded clones get a size class; other rows say once, few or many, or leave the size out.

TRBJ1-1 | TRBV27 | few | - | TGTGCCAGCAGTTTAGGGGTGGCAGGGAGGTCTTTCTTT | CASSLGVAGRSFF
TRBJ2-7 | TRBV5-6 | - | - | TGTGCCAGCAGCCACGCGTTGGGAGACCGCTACGAGCAGTACTTC | CASSHALGDRYEQYF
TRBJ2-5 | TRBV28 | - | - | TGTGCCAGCAGTCATCGGACGAGGCAGACCCAGTACTTC | CASSHRTRQTQYF
TRBJ2-2 | TRBV30 | - | - | TGTGCCTGGACAGGGAGGAGGACCGGGGAGCTGTTTTTT | CAWTGRRTGELFF
TRBJ2-3 | TRBV5-1 | - | TRBD2 | TGCGCCAGCAGCATATGGGGGACTAGCGGGATTGATACGCAGTATTTT | CASSIWGTSGIDTQYF
TRBJ2-1 | TRBV11-3 | - | TRBD2 | TGTGCCAGCAGCTTAGACCCGGGACTAGCGAGGCGGGATGAGCAGTTCTTC | CASSLDPGLARRDEQFF
TRBJ1-4 | TRBV6-6 | few | - | TGTGCCAGCAGTGTTGGGGCGGAACCCGAAAAACTGTTTTTT | CASSVGAEPEKLFF
TRBJ1-2 | TRBV29-1 | - | - | TGCAGCGTTGGTCTCGGTTTTTATGGCTACACCTTC | CSVGLGFYGYTF
TRBJ1-4 | TRBV7-6 | - | - | TGTGCCAGCAGCTTAGTTCCGGGTAATGAAAAACTGTTTTTT | CASSLVPGNEKLFF
TRBJ2-7 | TRBV25-1 | once | - | TGTGCCAGCAGGTCTCTGGACACTTACGAGCAGTACTTC | CASRSLDTYEQYF
TRBJ1-5 | TRBV18 | - | - | TGTGCCAGCTCACCACCGGGTTCGGGCAATCAGCCCCAGCATTTT | CASSPPGSGNQPQHF
TRBJ1-5 | TRBV27 | once | - | TGTGCCAGCAGTCCCCACTCGGACGCAAGCAATCAGCCCCAGCATTTT | CASSPHSDASNQPQHF
TRBJ2-3 | TRBV7-9 | - | - | TGTGCCAGCAGCCAAAGCGGAAACACAGATACGCAGTATTTT | CASSQSGNTDTQYF
TRBJ1-2 | TRBV4-2 | - | TRBD1 | TGTGCCAGCAGCCAAGGGACAGGGACCCACTGGATAGCACCGACAACCAGGGCGTCCTATGGCTACACCTTC | CASSQGTGTHWIAPTTRASYGYTF
TRBJ2-7 | TRBV16 | - | TRBD1 | TGTGCCAGCACCCGGGACAGGGGGACCTACGAGCAGTACTTC | CASTRDRGTYEQYF
TRBJ2-1 | TRBV6-6 | - | TRBD2 | TGTGCCAGCAGTTACTGGCGGGAGAACCACAATGAGCAGTTCTTC | CASSYWRENHNEQFF
TRBJ1-5 | TRBV25-1 | - | - | TGTGCCAGCAGTGAGGCAAGGCAACCCAGCAATCAGCCCCAGCATTTT | CASSEARQPSNQPQHF
TRBJ2-7 | TRBV5-4 | many | - | TGTGCCAGCAGCTTGGCTTCGGGAGAGGCCTACGAGCAGTACTTC | CASSLASGEAYEQYF
TRBJ2-7 | TRBV11-2 | - | TRBD2 | TGTGCCAGCAGTTCCGGACTAGCCTACGAGCAGTACTTC | CASSSGLAYEQYF
TRBJ2-7 | TRBV28 | many | TRBD2 | TGTGCCAGCAGTTCCCATTTGCTAGCGGGTGTGAACGAGCAGTACTTC | CASSSHLLAGVNEQYF
TRBJ1-1 | TRBV6-1 | once | - | TGTGCCAGCATCAAAGCAGCGAACACTGAAGCTTTCTTT | CASIKAANTEAFF
TRBJ1-2 | TRBV15 | - | TRBD1 | TGTGCCACCAGCAGAAAAACAGGGGGCTATGGCTACACCTTC | CATSRKTGGYGYTF
TRBJ1-5 | TRBV7-2 | once | - | TGTGCCAGCAGCTCCCATATTTATCAGCCCCAGCATTTT | CASSSHIYQPQHF
TRBJ1-4 | TRBV15 | - | - | TGTGCCACCAGCAGTGAAGGGTCTGCTGAAAAACTGTTTTTT | CATSSEGSAEKLFF
TRBJ1-2 | TRBV18 | - | - | TGTGCCAGCTCACTAGGCTATGGCTACACCTTC | CASSLGYGYTF
TRBJ2-5 | TRBV29-1 | - | - | TGCAGCGCCTCGACCTACGACGAGACCCAGTACTTC | CSASTYDETQYF
TRBJ2-7 | TRBV2 | - | - | TGTGCCACCCTGACCTCCTACGAGCAGTACTTC | CATLTSYEQYF
TRBJ2-7 | TRBV5-1 | - | TRBD1 | TGCGCCAGCAGCTGGACCGGGACAGGGGGGACCTACGAGCAGTACTTC | CASSWTGTGGTYEQYF
TRBJ2-5 | TRBV27 | - | TRBD1 | TGTGCCAGCAGTGACAGGGGCTGGGTTTCGACCCAGTACTTC | CASSDRGWVSTQYF
TRBJ2-2 | TRBV7-2 | once | - | TGTGCCAGCAGCTTAGAAGGAGGTGATACCGGGGAGCTGTTTTTT | CASSLEGGDTGELFF
TRBJ2-1 | TRBV6-4 | - | TRBD2 | TGTGCCAGCAGTGATTCCGCGGGAGGGTTCGATGAGCAGTTCTTC | CASSDSAGGFDEQFF
TRBJ2-5 | TRBV30 | - | - | TGTGCCTGGACCCCTTTGGCAGGGATAGGGACCCAGTACTTC | CAWTPLAGIGTQYF
TRBJ1-1 | TRBV27 | few | - | TGTGCCAGCAGGTTGAGGAATCTGAACACTGAAGCTTTCTTT | CASRLRNLNTEAFF
TRBJ1-1 | TRBV7-9 | - | - | TGTGCCAGCAGCTTAGCGGGGAACCTACAGGGCACTGAAGCTTTCTTT | CASSLAGNLQGTEAFF
TRBJ1-5 | TRBV30 | - | - | TGTGCCTGGGAGCAGAGGGCGGGACAGCCCCAGCATTTT | CAWEQRAGQPQHF
TRBJ2-5 | TRBV5-4 | - | - | TGTGCCAGCAGCTTTACGGACAGTGGAGAGACCCAGTACTTC | CASSFTDSGETQYF
TRBJ1-5 | TRBV7-2 | - | - | TGTGCCAGCAGCCCGAGGACGGACGGGCCCCAGCATTTT | CASSPRTDGPQHF
TRBJ2-3 | TRBV2 | - | TRBD2 | TGTGCCACCTCCCACCTGACTAGCGGGAGTGGAGATACGCAGTATTTT | CATSHLTSGSGDTQYF
TRBJ2-7 | TRBV28 | - | - | TGTGCCAGCAGTTTGGTTAGACTCTACGAGCAGTACTTC | CASSLVRLYEQYF